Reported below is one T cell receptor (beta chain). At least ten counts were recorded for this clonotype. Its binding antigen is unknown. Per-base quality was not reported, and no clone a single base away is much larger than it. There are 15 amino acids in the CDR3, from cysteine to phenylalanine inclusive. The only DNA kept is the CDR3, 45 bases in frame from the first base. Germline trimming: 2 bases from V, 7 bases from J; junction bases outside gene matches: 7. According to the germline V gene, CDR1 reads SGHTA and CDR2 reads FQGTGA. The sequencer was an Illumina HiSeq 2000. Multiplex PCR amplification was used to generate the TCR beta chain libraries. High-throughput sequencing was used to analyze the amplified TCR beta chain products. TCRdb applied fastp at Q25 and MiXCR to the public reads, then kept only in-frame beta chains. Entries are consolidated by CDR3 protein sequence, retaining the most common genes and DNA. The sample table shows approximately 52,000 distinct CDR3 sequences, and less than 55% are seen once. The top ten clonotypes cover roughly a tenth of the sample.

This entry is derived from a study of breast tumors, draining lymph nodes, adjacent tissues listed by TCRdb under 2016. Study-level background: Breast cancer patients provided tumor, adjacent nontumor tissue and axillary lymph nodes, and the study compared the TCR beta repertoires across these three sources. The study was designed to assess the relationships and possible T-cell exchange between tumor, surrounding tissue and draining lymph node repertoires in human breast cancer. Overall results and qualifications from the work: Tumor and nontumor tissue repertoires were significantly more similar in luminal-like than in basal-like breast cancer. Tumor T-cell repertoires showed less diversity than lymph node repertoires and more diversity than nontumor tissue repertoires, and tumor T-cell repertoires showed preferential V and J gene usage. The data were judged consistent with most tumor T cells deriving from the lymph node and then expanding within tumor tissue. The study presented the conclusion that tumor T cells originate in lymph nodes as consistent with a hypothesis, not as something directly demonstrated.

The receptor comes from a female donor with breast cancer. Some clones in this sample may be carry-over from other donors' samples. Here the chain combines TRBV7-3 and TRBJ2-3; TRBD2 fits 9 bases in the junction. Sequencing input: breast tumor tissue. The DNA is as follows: TGTGCCAGCAGCTTAGGGGCGGGAGGGCTTAATACGCAGTATTTT. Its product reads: CASSLGAGGLNTQYF.